A selection of T cell receptor beta chains follows, all from one sample in a study of blood T cell repertoires in COVID-19. Clones were sequenced by immunoSEQ multiplex PCR, and TCRdb holds only the in-frame ones, with some missing. The sample shows under 250,000 clones, 80% to 95% of them seen only once. Sequencing was carried out using peripheral blood. The receptors come from a man aged 60 to 69 with COVID-19, enrolled during active disease. The CDR3 runs from the conserved cysteine through the conserved F or W. Fields, in order: D gene, V gene, clone size, J gene, CDR3 DNA, CDR3 protein. A D gene is named only where the DNA matches it firmly. Where a row states a size, it is once, few, many or the class of an expanded clone; other rows omit it.

d_call: TRBD1
v_call: TRBV11-3
clone_size: .
j_call: TRBJ2-3
cdr3_nt: TGTGCCAGCAGCCTGGACAGGGACACAGATACGCAGTATTTT
cdr3_aa: CASSLDRDTDTQYF

d_call: .
v_call: TRBV19
clone_size: many
j_call: TRBJ2-3
cdr3_nt: TGTGCCAGTAGTACCCAGACTAGTGCGCAGTATTTT
cdr3_aa: CASSTQTSAQYF

d_call: .
v_call: TRBV19
clone_size: .
j_call: TRBJ2-1
cdr3_nt: TGTGCCAGTAGTATAGTGGTGGCGGGGAACAATGAGCAGTTCTTC
cdr3_aa: CASSIVVAGNNEQFF

d_call: .
v_call: TRBV5-4
clone_size: .
j_call: TRBJ1-2
cdr3_nt: TGTGCCAGCAGCCTACGACAGGTTCTAGGGTATGGCTACACCTTC
cdr3_aa: CASSLRQVLGYGYTF

d_call: TRBD1
v_call: TRBV5-4
clone_size: .
j_call: TRBJ2-1
cdr3_nt: TGTGCCAGCAGCTTGGGACAGGGGTCCCACAATGAGCAGTTCTTC
cdr3_aa: CASSLGQGSHNEQFF

d_call: TRBD1
v_call: TRBV7-3
clone_size: once
j_call: TRBJ2-1
cdr3_nt: TGTGCCAGCAGCCCGACGAGGGACAGACCCAAGGATGAGCAGTTCTTC
cdr3_aa: CASSPTRDRPKDEQFF

d_call: .
v_call: TRBV3-1/TRBV3-2
clone_size: few
j_call: TRBJ2-7
cdr3_nt: TGTGCCAGCAGCCAAGATCGCGGGGTCTACGAGCAGTACTTC
cdr3_aa: CASSQDRGVYEQYF

d_call: .
v_call: TRBV7-9
clone_size: once
j_call: TRBJ1-5
cdr3_nt: TGTGCCAGCAGCGCTGGGGCTTTTAGCAATCAGCCCCAGCATTTT
cdr3_aa: CASSAGAFSNQPQHF

d_call: TRBD1
v_call: TRBV5-4
clone_size: .
j_call: TRBJ2-1
cdr3_nt: TGTGCCAGCTCCCTGGACAGGGCTCTGAGGAATGAGCAGTTCTTC
cdr3_aa: CASSLDRALRNEQFF

d_call: .
v_call: TRBV2
clone_size: .
j_call: TRBJ1-6
cdr3_nt: TGTGCCAGCAGTGAAGAAGCACTGTCGATTTCACCCCTCCACTTT
cdr3_aa: CASSEEALSISPLHF

d_call: .
v_call: TRBV18
clone_size: .
j_call: TRBJ2-4
cdr3_nt: TGTGCCAGCTCACCGTTTGCACAAATAAGCATTCAGTACTTC
cdr3_aa: CASSPFAQISIQYF

d_call: .
v_call: TRBV12-3/TRBV12-4
clone_size: .
j_call: TRBJ1-2
cdr3_nt: TGTGCCAGCAGTTTTGGGCAGGGTGGCTACACCTTC
cdr3_aa: CASSFGQGGYTF

d_call: .
v_call: TRBV5-4
clone_size: few
j_call: TRBJ2-5
cdr3_nt: TGTGCCAGCAGTCCCGGGACAAAGCAAGAGACCCAGTACTTC
cdr3_aa: CASSPGTKQETQYF

d_call: TRBD1
v_call: TRBV7-9
clone_size: .
j_call: TRBJ2-7
cdr3_nt: TGTGCCAGCAGCTTTCCCGCGACAGGGAAGTACGACGAGCAGTACTTC
cdr3_aa: CASSFPATGKYDEQYF

d_call: .
v_call: TRBV12-5
clone_size: .
j_call: TRBJ2-7
cdr3_nt: TGTGCTAGTGCCCCCTCCGCCTACGAGCAGTACTTC
cdr3_aa: CASAPSAYEQYF

d_call: TRBD1
v_call: TRBV10-2
clone_size: .
j_call: TRBJ1-4
cdr3_nt: TGCGCCAGCAGTGTCACCATGACAGGGCGGGGTGAAAAACTGTTTTTT
cdr3_aa: CASSVTMTGRGEKLFF

d_call: .
v_call: TRBV12-5
clone_size: once
j_call: TRBJ1-2
cdr3_nt: TGTGCTAGTGGTCCCCGGGGCTACACCTTC
cdr3_aa: CASGPRGYTF

d_call: .
v_call: TRBV19
clone_size: .
j_call: TRBJ2-6
cdr3_nt: TGTGCCTCTGCTGGAGCTGGGGCCAACGTCCTGACTTTC
cdr3_aa: CASAGAGANVLTF